The TCR beta chain described here comes from a study of long-term antiretroviral therapy in people with HIV. The libraries were made with immunoSEQ v3.0 at survey level. TCRdb's table, derived via immunoSEQ multiplex PCR, lists solely in-frame clones and lacks some. This table holds tens of thousands of clones, around 96% found once. Treatment of all HIV participants took place in the United States. The material was unsorted PBMCs, obtained approximately 6.6 years after starting antiretroviral therapy. This TCR came from a man aged 25-45 years with HIV.

CDR3 DNA sequence: TGTGCCAGCAGCGCACCAGGACAGGGGCGGGCTGAAGCTTTCTTT. The encoded protein is CASSAPGQGRAEAFF. The rearrangement joins TRBV9 to TRBJ1-1; 9 bases line up with TRBD1. The CDR3 has 15 amino acids. Germline V gene lookup returns CDR1 SGDLS and CDR2 YYNGEE. Trimming took 3 bases from V and 6 from J; bases not matched to a gene: 9.